These 24 T cell receptor beta chains came from one sample sequenced in a study of PD-1 blockade in classical Hodgkin lymphoma. All the patients suffered relapse after autologous stem cell transplantation, and brentuximab vedotin exposure differed. Here immunoSEQ multiplex PCR was the method, and the copy in TCRdb shows in-frame clones only, minus some. The table lists about 97,000 clones, approximately 83% of them singletons, with approximately 12% in the top ten. Sequenced here: peripheral blood mononuclear cells (PBMCs), sampled at baseline. The receptors were gathered from a human donor with classical Hodgkin lymphoma.

The chain recombines TRBV5-6 with TRBJ1-1, with TRBD1 as a possible D gene (6 bases). This CDR3 has 14 amino acids. The V end was cut by 4 bases, the J end by 6 bases, with 16 bases between. The germline CDR1 and CDR2 sequences are SGHDT and YYEEEE. CDR3 in amino acids: CASSPGGRVAEAFF. In DNA, the CDR3 is TGTGCCAGCAGCCCCGGGGGCAGGGTGGCTGAAGCTTTCTTT.

The DNA of the CDR3 is TGTGCCAGCAGCCCCAGACCGACCTCAGAAAAACTGTTTTTT. Its protein product is CASSPRPTSEKLFF. The rearrangement links TRBV11-3 to TRBJ1-4; D gene ambiguous. V shed 5 bases and J shed 8 bases, with 15 bases lying between them. The CDR3 length is 14 residues. Germline V gene sequence: CDR1 SGHNT, CDR2 YENEEA.

The V gene is TRBV28, the J gene TRBJ1-4, with D hard to call. The CDR3 runs 14 residues. Trimming took off 6 bases at V and 4 bases at J, with 12 bases between the two ends. CDR1 and CDR2 (germline): MDHEN, SYDVKM. The CDR3 DNA sequence: TGTGCCAGCAGGCTTAGGGAACTTAATGAAAAACTGTTTTTT. Protein product: CASRLRELNEKLFF.

CDR3 DNA: TGTGCCACCAGCCTTCAGGGGGGGCAGCCCCAGCATTTT. It yields the protein CATSLQGGQPQHF. The chain couples TRBV15 to TRBJ1-5; 7 positions agree with TRBD1. Losses at the gene ends were 5 bases for V and 7 bases for J; bases not matched to a gene: 5. Germline V gene data show CDR1 as LNHNV and CDR2 as YYDKDF (reference sequence). This CDR3 comprises 13 residues.

The rearrangement joins TRBV6-6 to TRBJ2-5, with D possibly TRBD1 on 6 matching bases. V was cut by 4 bases and J by 5 bases, with 11 bases left in between. Germline CDR1 reads MNHNY; CDR2 reads SVGAGI (reference sequence). The CDR3 is made up of 13 amino acids. The CDR3 is CASSLGARETQYF. The DNA of the CDR3 is TGTGCCAGCAGTTTGGGGGCGCGGGAGACCCAGTACTTC.

The genes are TRBV14 and TRBJ2-2, with 11 bases matching TRBD1. V shed 3 bases and J 5 bases; nucleotides not matched to a gene: 5. CDR1 is SGHDN, CDR2 FVKESK, per germline. CDR3 size: 16 residues. The CDR3 nucleotides read TGTGCCAGCAGCCACCGGGACAGGGGGAGAACCGGGGAGCTGTTTTTT. This codes for CASSHRDRGRTGELFF. The full variable domain, completed using reference TRBV14 and TRBJ2-2, is EAGVTQFPSHSVIEKGQTVTLRCDPISGHDNLYWYRRVMGKEIKFLLHFVKESKQDESGMPNNRFLAERTGGTYSTLKVQPAELEDSGVYFCASSHRDRGRTGELFFGEGSRLTVL.

The genes are TRBV6-1 and TRBJ2-7, with 10 positions matching TRBD2. CDR3 length equals 16 residues. CDR1 is MNHNS and CDR2 is SASEGT in the germline V gene. V dropped 3 bases and J dropped 6; count of bases not matched to a gene: 11. The CDR3 loop reads CASSELLSGRASEQYF. The CDR3 nucleotides are TGTGCCAGCAGTGAGTTATTGAGCGGGAGGGCCTCCGAGCAGTACTTC.

The gene calls are TRBV5-4 and TRBJ2-7; 9 nucleotides line up with TRBD2. The CDR3 runs 15 residues. CDR1 SGHNT and CDR2 YYREEE come from the germline V gene (reference sequence). Trimming removed 4 bases from V and 5 bases from J; junction bases left unmatched: 10. The CDR3 DNA reads TGTGCCAGCAGCCCCACTAGCGGGCCCGACGACGAGCAGTACTTC. It is translated as CASSPTSGPDDEQYF.

The chain has TRBV7-2 and TRBJ1-1, with 9 bases lining up with TRBD1. Losses at the gene ends were 6 bases for V and 5 bases for J; bases not matched to a gene: 7. The CDR3 is 14 residues long. Germline CDR1 and CDR2: SGHTA and FQGNSA. The CDR3 DNA reads TGTGCCAGCAGATTGAACAGGGGGCAAACTGAAGCTTTCTTT. It codes for CASRLNRGQTEAFF.

The chain uses TRBV2 and TRBJ2-7; 7 positions match TRBD2. This CDR3 spans 16 amino acids. Germline V gene data show CDR1 as SNHLY and CDR2 as FYNNEI. With V trimmed by 6 bases and J by 2 bases, 13 bases remained unmatched. This CDR3 is CASRTLGGVNAYEQYF. CDR3 DNA sequence: TGTGCCAGCAGGACCCTGGGAGGGGTCAACGCCTACGAGCAGTACTTC.

This chain joins TRBV30 and TRBJ2-5; the D is unclear. The CDR3 runs to 13 residues. Germline V gene lookup returns CDR1 GTSNPN and CDR2 SVGIG (reference sequence). Trimming left V 1 base short and J 0 bases short, with 6 bases between. In DNA form, the CDR3 reads TGTGCCTGGAGTGAAAAGAACCAAGAGACCCAGTACTTC. Its protein product is CAWSEKNQETQYF.

The CDR3 reads CASSPDRAQYF. The CDR3 DNA reads TGTGCCAGCTCACCCGACAGGGCCCAGTACTTC. The V and J genes are TRBV18 and TRBJ2-7; 7 positions agree with TRBD1. The V gene end was trimmed by 3 bases and the J gene end by 10 bases; junction bases not matched to a gene: 3. CDR3 length: 11 residues. Germline CDR1 and CDR2: KGHSH and LQKENI. Full variable domain (missing parts from reference TRBV18 and TRBJ2-7): NAGVMQNPRHLVRRRGQEARLRCSPMKGHSHVYWYRQLPEEGLKFMVYLQKENIIDESGMPKERFSAEFPKEGPSILRIQQVVRGDSAAYFCASSPDRAQYFGPGTRLTVT.

The gene calls are TRBV9 and TRBJ2-3; 9 nucleotides match TRBD2. V shed 0 bases and J 1 base; nucleotides not matched to a gene: 6. From germline, CDR1 is SGDLS and CDR2 YYNGEE. The CDR3 sequence is 17 residues long. The CDR3 here is CASSVVAGGVGTDTQYF. In DNA, the CDR3 is TGTGCCAGCAGCGTAGTTGCGGGAGGGGTGGGCACAGATACGCAGTATTTT.

This chain connects TRBV19 to TRBJ1-4, with D unresolved. V was clipped by 7 bases and J by 7 bases, with 13 bases between them. CDR1 is LNHDA and CDR2 is SQIVND in the germline V gene (reference sequence). This CDR3 is built from 13 residues. CDR3 DNA sequence: TGTGCCAGTAATCCCCAATGGGGTGAAAAACTGTTTTTT. This sequence encodes CASNPQWGEKLFF.

The gene calls are TRBV6-5 and TRBJ2-3, with D perhaps given as TRBD1 or TRBD2 (5 bases each). This CDR3 region has 13 residues. V dropped 4 bases and J dropped 0 bases, with 5 bases sitting between them. Germline CDR1 reads MNHEY; CDR2 reads SVGAGI. CDR3 nucleotides: TGTGCCAGCAGTTGGGACAGCACAGATACGCAGTATTTT. It translates to CASSWDSTDTQYF.

The genes are TRBV5-6 and TRBJ2-7, with 8 bases matching TRBD1. V was clipped by 2 bases and J by 6 bases; unmatched bases: 7. The CDR3 length is 14 residues. Germline V gives CDR1 SGHDT, CDR2 YYEEEE. The CDR3 sequence is CASSFRQGKAEQYF. DNA of the CDR3: TGTGCCAGCAGCTTCCGACAGGGGAAGGCCGAGCAGTACTTC.

This clone has just one count. This chain connects TRBV10-3 to TRBJ2-1, with 7 positions matching TRBD2. The CDR3 runs 14 residues. CDR1 ENHRY and CDR2 SYGVKD come from the germline V gene. The junction had 5 bases not matched to a gene; V was cut back by 0 bases and J by 9 bases. The CDR3: CAISESGRAGEQFF. The CDR3 bases are TGTGCCATCAGTGAGTCAGGGAGGGCGGGTGAGCAGTTCTTC.

The chain combines TRBV2 with TRBJ1-1; no reliable D call. Looked up from germline, CDR1 is SNHLY and CDR2 is FYNNEI. Trimming removed 4 bases at V and 0 bases at J, with 15 bases between. CDR3 size: 16 residues. The CDR3 DNA reads TGTGCCAGCAGTGGAGGAGGCGATATAGTGAACACTGAAGCTTTCTTT. Its translation: CASSGGGDIVNTEAFF.

The rearrangement joins TRBV19 to TRBJ1-2; D unclear. Trimming shortened V by 3 bases and J by 7 bases, and 15 bases separated the two germline ends. This CDR3 spans 14 amino acids. Per germline, CDR1 LNHDA and CDR2 SQIVND (reference sequence). CDR3 protein: CASSIGPQNRGYTF. In DNA form, the CDR3 reads TGTGCCAGTAGTATTGGACCGCAGAATCGTGGCTACACCTTC.

This sequence joins TRBV6-5 and TRBJ1-5, with D uncertain. Germline V gene sequence: CDR1 MNHEY, CDR2 SVGAGI. Trimming shortened V by 5 bases and J by 4 bases, and 6 bases separated the two germline ends. CDR3 length equals 12 residues. The CDR3 nucleotides read TGTGCCAGCAGTCACAGAAATCAGCCCCAGCATTTT. It yields the protein CASSHRNQPQHF.

The rearrangement joins TRBV2 to TRBJ2-1; 8 bases fit TRBD2. CDR1 and CDR2 (germline): SNHLY, FYNNEI. This CDR3 region has 15 residues. V shed 4 bases and J 9 bases; nucleotides not matched to a gene: 11. DNA of the CDR3: TGTGCCAGCAGTGTTACTAGCGGTCAGGGTGGTGAGCAGTTCTTC. Translation: CASSVTSGQGGEQFF.

The chain couples TRBV11-1 to TRBJ2-1; 7 bases fit TRBD2. The CDR3 loop spans 15 amino acids. V was clipped by 3 bases and J by 7 bases; unmatched bases: 9. Germline V CDR1 and CDR2: SGHAT, FQDESV (reference sequence). This CDR3 reads CASSFSVGGSNEQFF. CDR3 nucleotides: TGTGCCAGCAGCTTCTCAGTGGGCGGGAGTAATGAGCAGTTCTTC.

V usage is TRBV11-3 and J usage is TRBJ2-2; TRBD2 matches at 12 bases. V was clipped by 6 bases and J by 9 bases; unmatched bases: 8. The germline V gene has CDR1 SGHNT and CDR2 YENEEA. The length of the CDR3 is 15 residues. CDR3: CASSPGLAGTRELFF. The CDR3 DNA is TGTGCCAGCAGTCCTGGACTAGCGGGGACAAGGGAGCTGTTTTTT.

This chain joins TRBV2 and TRBJ2-2, with D possibly matching TRBD2 (5 bases). Trimming left V 10 bases short and J 5 bases short, with 17 bases between. CDR1 SNHLY and CDR2 FYNNEI come from the germline V gene. The CDR3 consists of 14 residues. CDR3 bases: TGTGCCAACTTCAGACTAATACCGACCGGGGAGCTGTTTTTT. It is translated as CANFRLIPTGELFF.